A single sample gave rise to the 27 T cell receptor beta chains below, sequenced in a study of blood T cell repertoires in COVID-19. Produced via immunoSEQ multiplex PCR; TCRdb's table is partial and in-frame only. The sample consists of hundreds of thousands of clones, 85% to 90% of them appearing once. Input material: peripheral blood. The receptors stem from a woman aged 45-65 years with active or convalescent COVID-19.

V and J are TRBV5-1 and TRBJ1-2, with D possibly TRBD1 on 5 matching bases. V dropped 1 base and J dropped 8 bases, with 12 bases sitting between them. CDR1 is SGHRS and CDR2 is YFSETQ in the germline V gene. The CDR3 contains 13 residues. The CDR3 sequence: CASSLSQDGGYTF. The CDR3 DNA sequence: TGCGCCAGCAGCTTGTCACAGGACGGCGGCTACACCTTC.

The rearrangement uses TRBV10-3 and TRBJ2-3; D remains unclear. The germline V gene encodes CDR1 ENHRY and CDR2 SYGVKD. This CDR3 is 16 amino acids long. The V end was cut by 6 bases, the J end by 1 base, with 17 bases between. As DNA, the CDR3 is TGTGCCATCAGCGTCGGGTACCCGCCGGGCACAGATACGCAGTATTTT. Its protein product is CAISVGYPPGTDTQYF.

This chain links TRBV7-2 with TRBJ1-5; 7 positions agree with TRBD1. Germline lookup yields CDR1 SGHTA and CDR2 FQGNSA. CDR3 length: 16 amino acids. With 5 bases clipped from V and 3 bases from J, the junction kept 10 bases outside the gene matches. CDR3 bases: TGTGCCAGCAGCAATAACAGGGGCGGGGTCAATCAGCCCCAGCATTTT. Translated, it gives CASSNNRGGVNQPQHF.

The chain is built from TRBV5-1 and TRBJ2-3; 8 positions match TRBD1. The V segment lost 4 bases and the J segment 2 bases; nucleotides outside the gene matches: 12. CDR1 and CDR2 from the germline V gene are SGHRS and YFSETQ. This CDR3 spans 17 amino acids. This CDR3 reads CASSEGQGAAFTDTQYF. DNA of the CDR3: TGCGCCAGCAGCGAGGGGCAGGGGGCAGCTTTCACAGATACGCAGTATTTT. The full variable domain, rest sourced from reference TRBV5-1 and TRBJ2-3, is KAGVTQTPRYLIKTRGQQVTLSCSPISGHRSVSWYQQTPGQGLQFLFEYFSETQRNKGNFPGRFSGRQFSNSRSEMNVSTLELGDSALYLCASSEGQGAAFTDTQYFGPGTRLTVL.

This sequence joins TRBV3-1 (or the pseudogene TRBV3-2) and TRBJ2-2; 8 positions match TRBD1. Germline-derived CDR1 and CDR2 are LGHDT and YNNKEL (reference sequence). The CDR3 spans 19 residues. Germline trimming cut 6 bases from V and 1 base from J; bases unmatched to any gene: 16. The CDR3 DNA is TGTGCCAGCAGATGGACAGGGTTGTTAGCGGAGAAGAACACCGGGGAGCTGTTTTTT. It codes for CASRWTGLLAEKNTGELFF.

The chain recombines TRBV10-3 with TRBJ1-6, with D possibly being TRBD1 (5 bases). Trimming cost V 0 bases and J 8 bases, with 14 bases left between them. Germline V gives CDR1 ENHRY, CDR2 SYGVKD. The CDR3 has 16 residues. The CDR3 sequence is CAISESRSGNDSPLHF. The CDR3 nucleotides are TGTGCCATCAGTGAGTCAAGGTCAGGGAACGATTCACCCCTCCACTTT.

The chain employs TRBV18 and TRBJ1-1, with D unclear. CDR1 and CDR2 from the germline V gene are KGHSH and LQKENI. CDR3 size: 12 residues. The ends were cut back, 3 bases at V and 1 base at J, with 3 bases in the middle. The CDR3 sequence is CASSPQNTEAFF. As DNA, the CDR3 is TGTGCCAGCTCACCTCAGAACACTGAAGCTTTCTTT.

The J gene is TRBJ2-2, the V gene TRBV5-5; 8 bases are a match to TRBD1. Germline V gene data show CDR1 as SGHKS and CDR2 as YYEKEE (reference sequence). This CDR3 spans 15 amino acids. The J segment lost 3 bases and the V segment lost 4 bases, leaving 5 bases of the junction unmatched. The CDR3 reads CASSATGAYTGELFF. The CDR3 DNA follows: TGTGCCAGCAGCGCGACAGGGGCGTACACCGGGGAGCTGTTTTTT.

V and J are TRBV7-2 and TRBJ2-4; 8 bases line up with TRBD1. This CDR3 spans 14 amino acids. Trimming took 5 bases from V and 4 from J; bases not matched to a gene: 4. Looked up from germline, CDR1 is SGHTA and CDR2 is FQGNSA. DNA of the CDR3: TGTGCCAGCAGCACCCGGACAGGGAAAAACATTCAGTACTTC. This translates into CASSTRTGKNIQYF.

This rearrangement joins TRBV2 to TRBJ2-1; D call uncertain. This CDR3 has 12 residues. The V and J ends lost 6 bases and 9 bases respectively, with 12 bases between them. Germline V gene lookup returns CDR1 SNHLY and CDR2 FYNNEI. CDR3 loop: CASRTPTGEQFF. As DNA, the CDR3 is TGTGCCAGCAGGACCCCCACGGGTGAGCAGTTCTTC.

The rearrangement uses TRBV19 and TRBJ2-1; 8 bases are a match to TRBD2. The germline V gene encodes CDR1 LNHDA and CDR2 SQIVND (reference sequence). CDR3 length: 16 amino acids. V shed 7 bases, J shed 5 bases, and the junction held 13 bases outside the gene matches. In nucleotides, the CDR3 is TGTGCCAGTACCCTTCCCGGCGGGGGGCGACACAATGAGCAGTTCTTC. Translating it yields CASTLPGGGRHNEQFF.

J is TRBJ1-3 and V is TRBV2; D is undetermined. The CDR3 runs 14 residues. The V gene lost 6 bases and the J gene lost 7 bases, with 16 bases spanning the gap. Germline V gene data show CDR1 as SNHLY and CDR2 as FYNNEI. CDR3 sequence (DNA): TGTGCCAGCAGCCTCGACGGGATGAGGAACACCATATATTTT. It encodes CASSLDGMRNTIYF. Together with reference TRBV2 and TRBJ1-3, the CDR3 gives the full variable domain: EPEVTQTPSHQVTQMGQEVILRCVPISNHLYFYWYRQILGQKVEFLVSFYNNEISEKSEIFDDQFSVERPDGSNFTLKIRSTKLEDSAMYFCASSLDGMRNTIYFGEGSWLTVV.

V is TRBV11-2 and J is TRBJ2-5; no clear D. Deletions cut 4 bases from V and 5 bases from J, with 11 bases between. Germline values: CDR1 SGHAT, CDR2 FQNNGV. This CDR3 comprises 13 residues. The CDR3 reads CASSSGLLETQYF. The CDR3 DNA reads as TGTGCCAGCAGCTCAGGCTTGTTGGAGACCCAGTACTTC.

Only a few counts were recorded for this clone. The chain couples TRBV15 to TRBJ1-5; 7 bases are shared with TRBD1. CDR3 length: 15 amino acids. V gave up 1 base and J gave up 7 bases; unmatched junction bases: 7. Germline loops: CDR1 LNHNV, CDR2 YYDKDF (reference sequence). In nucleotides, the CDR3 is TGTGCCACCAGCAGAGGAGTTGGGACAGTGCAGCCCCAGCATTTT. Translation gives CATSRGVGTVQPQHF.

The chain is built from TRBV28 and TRBJ1-1; D not certain. The CDR3 is made up of 14 amino acids. CDR1 MDHEN and CDR2 SYDVKM come from the germline V gene. Trimming pared 3 bases from V and 8 bases from J, leaving 16 bases between. For the CDR3, the DNA is TGTGCCAGCAGTTTTGTACAGCTCCGGCACGAAGCTTTCTTT. This gives the protein CASSFVQLRHEAFF.

The gene calls are TRBV2 and TRBJ2-7; 9 bases fit TRBD1. With 4 bases clipped from V and 6 bases from J, the junction kept 7 bases outside the gene matches. Looked up from germline, CDR1 is SNHLY and CDR2 is FYNNEI. The CDR3 extends over 14 amino acids. The CDR3 reads CASSGQGGRSEQYF. The CDR3 region has the DNA TGTGCCAGCAGTGGACAGGGGGGGCGGTCCGAGCAGTACTTC.

The rearrangement joins TRBV30 to TRBJ1-5, with 9 bases aligning to TRBD1. The CDR3 length is 14 residues. V trimming: 3 bases; J trimming: 1 base; junction bases outside the gene matches: 1. Germline CDR1 reads GTSNPN; CDR2 reads SVGIG (reference sequence). The CDR3 bases are TGTGCCTGGAGGGGGACAGGGAGCAATCAGCCCCAGCATTTT. Its translation is CAWRGTGSNQPQHF.

J is TRBJ2-1 and V is TRBV6-2 or TRBV6-3; no reliable D call. Germline V gene data show CDR1 as MNHEY and CDR2 as SVGEGT. This CDR3 has 15 residues. V dropped 2 bases and J dropped 3 bases, with 11 bases sitting between them. The CDR3 protein is CASSYARFSYNEQFF. CDR3 coding DNA: TGTGCCAGCAGTTACGCCAGGTTTAGCTACAATGAGCAGTTCTTC.

The rearrangement joins TRBV19 to TRBJ2-7; TRBD1 matches at 8 bases. The CDR3 runs to 15 residues. Germline V gene lookup returns CDR1 LNHDA and CDR2 SQIVND (reference sequence). Unmatched junction bases numbered 7, after V lost 4 bases and J lost 2 bases. CDR3 loop: CASSRRTGTPYEQYF. The CDR3 DNA sequence: TGTGCCAGTAGTAGAAGGACAGGGACTCCCTACGAGCAGTACTTC.

Of note for this clone: The same CDR3 can be traced to other DNA sequences in this sample. The chain carries TRBV15 and TRBJ2-7, with 12 bases fitting TRBD1. This CDR3 has 15 residues. Trimming cost V 1 base and J 5 bases; bases outside gene matches: 3. Germline CDR1 reads LNHNV; CDR2 reads YYDKDF (reference sequence). The CDR3 here is CATSRGGTGGHEQYF. The CDR3 DNA reads TGTGCCACCAGCAGAGGGGGGACAGGGGGCCACGAGCAGTACTTC.

A single count supports this clone. The chain employs TRBV12-3 or TRBV12-4 and TRBJ2-7; TRBD2 might be the D (5 bases). CDR3 size: 13 residues. V shed 1 base and J shed 1 base, with 5 bases lying between them. The chain's CDR3 is CASSLGTSYEQYF. The CDR3 DNA reads TGTGCCAGCAGTTTAGGGACTTCCTACGAGCAGTACTTC.

J is TRBJ1-4 and V is TRBV19; no clear D gene. Trimming took off 7 bases at V and 7 bases at J, with 10 bases between the two ends. The CDR3 extends over 12 amino acids. The germline V gene has CDR1 LNHDA and CDR2 SQIVND (reference sequence). The CDR3 bases are TGTGCCAGTACGGGATCCTTTGAAAAACTGTTTTTT. The encoded protein is CASTGSFEKLFF.

The chain is built from TRBV27 and TRBJ1-3; a weak D match, TRBD1 (6 bases). The germline V gene has CDR1 MNHEY and CDR2 SMNVEV (reference sequence). The V gene lost 7 bases and the J gene lost 2 bases, with 12 bases spanning the gap. The CDR3 contains 14 residues. CDR3: CASKPTGTGNTIYF. CDR3 nucleotides: TGTGCCAGCAAACCTACAGGGACTGGAAACACCATATATTTT.

The chain combines TRBV6-5 with TRBJ2-7; possibly TRBD2 for D (5 bases). CDR1 MNHEY and CDR2 SVGAGI come from the germline V gene. Trimming pared 0 bases from V and 3 bases from J, leaving 12 bases between. The CDR3 runs to 15 residues. CDR3 sequence reads: CASSYSPRGGYEQYF. CDR3 nucleotides: TGTGCCAGCAGTTACTCCCCCCGGGGTGGCTACGAGCAGTACTTC.

V usage is TRBV5-4 and J usage is TRBJ1-6; 7 bases are shared with TRBD1. Germline CDR1 is SGHNT and CDR2 is YYREEE (reference sequence). Losses at the gene ends were 0 bases for V and 8 bases for J; bases not matched to a gene: 2. The CDR3 contains 14 residues. The CDR3 here is CASSLGGTDSPLHF. DNA of the CDR3: TGTGCCAGCAGCTTGGGGGGGACAGATTCACCCCTCCACTTT.

The chain links TRBV6-5 to TRBJ1-6, with 10 positions matching TRBD1. With V trimmed by 7 bases and J by 10 bases, 10 bases remained unmatched. CDR3 size: 15 residues. Germline V gene sequence: CDR1 MNHEY, CDR2 SVGAGI. The chain's CDR3 is CASTLGQGYRSPLHF. The DNA of the CDR3 is TGTGCCAGCACTTTGGGACAGGGGTATCGGTCACCCCTCCACTTT.

The chain has TRBV15 and TRBJ2-7, with a weak D call TRBD2 (6 bases). Trimming shortened V by 0 bases and J by 2 bases, and 8 bases separated the two germline ends. The CDR3 is 14 amino acids. CDR1 and CDR2 (germline): LNHNV, YYDKDF (reference sequence). CDR3 bases: TGTGCCACCAGCAGAGAGGAGGGAGCCTACGAGCAGTACTTC. Amino acids: CATSREEGAYEQYF.